This passage covers 9 T cell receptor beta chains from one sample sequenced in a study of T cell responses to AZD1222 COVID-19 vaccine (dated by TCRdb to the early 2020s). The sample's time point label is to be understood as: about 28 days (+/-7) after the second vaccine dose. The intended sense of this specimen's treatment or condition label: meningococcal conjugate vaccine given as trial control. Receptors were amplified or captured by the immunoSEQ multiplex PCR assay. In TCRdb, the immuneACCESS table is reduced to in-frame sequences with V and J assigned. These tables do not hold every clone; where another copy was compared, an unresolved V gene accounts for under half, and the others remain unexplained. For this sample the table gives over 100,000 clones, of which 85% were detected only once. The top ten clones comprise roughly 8.7% of the sample. Material: peripheral blood, obtained 28 days after the second dose of the MenACWY control vaccine. The receptors were gathered from an adult who received the MenACWY meningococcal vaccine as a control.

This chain uses TRBV5-1 with TRBJ1-1; D is unresolved. The CDR3 is 17 residues long. With 3 bases removed from V and 1 base from J, the gap between germline ends came to 19 bases. Germline V gene sequence: CDR1 SGHRS, CDR2 YFSETQ. The CDR3 DNA reads as TGCGCCAGCAGCTCAGTGCCGTGGGAGCCCCAGAACACTGAAGCTTTCTTT. It translates to CASSSVPWEPQNTEAFF.

The genes are TRBV7-2 and TRBJ2-5; 8 bases align to TRBD2. The germline gives CDR1 SGHTA, CDR2 FQGNSA. The V and J ends lost 6 bases and 7 bases, in that order; junction bases with no gene match: 7. The CDR3 contains 13 residues. The CDR3 loop is CASSLGLVATQYF. The DNA of the CDR3 is TGTGCCAGCAGTTTGGGACTAGTTGCGACCCAGTACTTC.

V gene TRBV5-1 combines with J gene TRBJ2-5; 11 bases align to TRBD2. After removal of 4 bases from V and 1 base from J, the junction contained 6 bases not matched to a gene. Germline CDR1 SGHRS, CDR2 YFSETQ. This CDR3 region has 16 residues. The CDR3 sequence is CASSALTSGVQETQYF. In DNA form, the CDR3 reads TGCGCCAGCAGCGCCCTGACTAGCGGGGTCCAAGAGACCCAGTACTTC.

CDR3 DNA: TGTGCCAGCAGCCGAGGGACTGCCGCAGATACGCAGTATTTT. This gives the protein CASSRGTAADTQYF. The chain has TRBV14 and TRBJ2-3, with a weak D call TRBD2 (6 bases). The germline V and J ends were trimmed by 4 bases and 4 bases, with 12 bases remaining between them. The germline CDR1 and CDR2 sequences are SGHDN and FVKESK. The CDR3 has 14 residues.

The chain couples TRBV5-8 to TRBJ1-1; D is possibly TRBD1 (6 bases). The V end lost 3 bases, the J end lost 4 bases, and 19 bases lay between the germline ends. The germline gives CDR1 SGHTS, CDR2 YDEGEE. The CDR3 sequence is 16 residues long. Here the CDR3 DNA reads TGTGCCAGCAGCTCCGGGGACACCGGCTGGGGCACTGAAGCTTTCTTT. It codes for CASSSGDTGWGTEAFF.

The chain employs TRBV21-1 and TRBJ1-1. TRBV21-1 counts as a pseudogene. This CDR3 contains 13 residues. CDR3 coding DNA: TGTGCCAGCAGCCGACGGGAAAACACTGAAGCTTTCTTT. Translating gives CASSRRENTEAFF.

For the CDR3, the DNA is TGTGCCAGCTCACCACACAGGGGACACGAGCAGTACTTC. Encoded protein: CASSPHRGHEQYF. The chain combines TRBV18 with TRBJ2-7; 7 bases agree with TRBD1. The trim removed 1 base at V and 5 bases at J, leaving 2 bases unmatched. In germline, CDR1 is KGHSH, CDR2 LQKENI. The CDR3 is 13 amino acids.

The chain is built from TRBV4-3 and TRBJ1-2; D unresolved. CDR1 LGHNA and CDR2 YSLEER come from the germline V gene. The CDR3 has 14 residues. Between the trimmed V and J ends, which lost 0 bases and 4 bases, there was a span of 9 bases. CDR3 sequence (DNA): TGCGCCAGCAGCCAAGATCGCCTCGCCTATGGCTACACCTTC. Translation gives CASSQDRLAYGYTF.

The chain has TRBV3-1 (or the pseudogene TRBV3-2) and TRBJ2-4; no reliable D call. There are 17 residues in the CDR3. Trimming left V 1 base short and J 0 bases short, with 13 bases between. CDR1 is LGHDT and CDR2 is YNNKEL in the germline V gene (reference sequence). This chain's CDR3 is CASSQAPSAGAKNIQYF. CDR3 nucleotides: TGTGCCAGCAGCCAAGCCCCCAGTGCAGGAGCCAAAAACATTCAGTACTTC.